A single T cell receptor beta chain is shown here with its context. Its antigen is unknown. The data originate from a study of T cell clones after liver transplantation. The overall study: Without induction therapy, subjects received standard immunosuppression until 12-24 months post-transplant.

The CDR3 has 14 amino acids. The germline V and J ends were trimmed by 2 bases and 4 bases, with 12 bases remaining between them. In germline, CDR1 is SGHDT, CDR2 YYEEEE. Repertoires were generated with immunoSEQ multiplex PCR, while TCRdb's copy carries only in-frame clones and drops some. The profile shows more than 65,000 clones, about 92% of them singletons. Points from the study as a whole: Circulating graft-donor-reactive CD4 TCRbeta sequences fell significantly post-transplant in 5 of 8 subjects. A larger donor-reactive than third-party decline suggested partial antigen-specific deletion. In two subjects, few donor cells limited the measurable donor-reactive repertoire.

The rearrangement joins TRBV5-6 to TRBJ2-5; D is uncertain. Sequencing was performed on CD4+ T cells from blood, taken before liver transplant. The sequence was collected from a human donor who received a liver transplant. In DNA, the CDR3 is TGTGCCAGCAGCTTATTTATAGCCCCAGAGACCCAGTACTTC. This codes for CASSLFIAPETQYF.